Given below is one T cell receptor (beta chain) in context. Its target is not known. The sample belongs to a study of cytomegalovirus exposure and HLA in healthy donors. In the PCR, 60 Vbeta and 13 Jbeta primers were used. TCRdb's copy holds only in-frame clones and misses some; the assay was immunoSEQ multiplex PCR. The table lists over 150,000 clones, around 84% of them singletons, with 1% in the top ten. Overall study findings and caveats: Later analysis showed TCR association rates varying by HLA locus, highest for DRB1 and lowest for HLA-C. According to reports, the classifier identified cytomegalovirus status with high specificity and sensitivity.

V lost 1 base and J 9 bases, leaving 7 bases between the germline ends. The CDR3 contains 12 residues. Germline V gene data show CDR1 as SGHAT and CDR2 as FQNNGV. The material sequenced was PBMCs. This TCR was sampled from a boy aged 2 to 10 in good health and CMV-seronegative. The chain is built from TRBV11-2 and TRBJ2-1; D is possibly TRBD2 (5 bases). The CDR3 here is CASSLGAGEQFF. CDR3 bases: TGTGCCAGCAGCTTAGGGGCGGGTGAGCAGTTCTTC.